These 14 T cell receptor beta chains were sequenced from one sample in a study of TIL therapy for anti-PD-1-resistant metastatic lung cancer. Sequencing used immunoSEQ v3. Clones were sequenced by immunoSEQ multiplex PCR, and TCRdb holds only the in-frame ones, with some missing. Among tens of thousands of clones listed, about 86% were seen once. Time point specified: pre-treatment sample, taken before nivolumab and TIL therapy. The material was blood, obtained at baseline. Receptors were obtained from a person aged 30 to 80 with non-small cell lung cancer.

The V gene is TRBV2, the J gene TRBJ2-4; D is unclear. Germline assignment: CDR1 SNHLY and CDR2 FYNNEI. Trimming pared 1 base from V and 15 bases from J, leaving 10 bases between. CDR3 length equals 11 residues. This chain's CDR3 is CASSEEGVSYF. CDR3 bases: TGTGCCAGCAGTGAAGAAGGAGTGTCGTACTTC.

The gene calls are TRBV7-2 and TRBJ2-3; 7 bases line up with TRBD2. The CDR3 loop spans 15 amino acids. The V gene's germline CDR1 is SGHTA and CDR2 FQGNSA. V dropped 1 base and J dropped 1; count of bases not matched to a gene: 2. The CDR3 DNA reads TGTGCCAGCAGCTTAGGAACTAGCGGCACAGATACGCAGTATTTT. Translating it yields CASSLGTSGTDTQYF.

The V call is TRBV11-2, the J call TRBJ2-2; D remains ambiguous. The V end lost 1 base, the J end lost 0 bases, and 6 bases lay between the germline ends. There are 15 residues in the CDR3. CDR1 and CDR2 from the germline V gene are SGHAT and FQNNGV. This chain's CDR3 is CASSLVRSNTGELFF. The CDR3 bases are TGTGCCAGCAGCTTAGTCCGGTCGAACACCGGGGAGCTGTTTTTT.

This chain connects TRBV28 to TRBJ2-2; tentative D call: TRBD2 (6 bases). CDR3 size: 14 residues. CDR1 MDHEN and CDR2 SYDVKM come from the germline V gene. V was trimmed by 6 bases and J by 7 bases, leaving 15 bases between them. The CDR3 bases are TGTGCCAGCAGGCCAGAGCTAGCGCACGGGGAGCTGTTTTTT. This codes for CASRPELAHGELFF.

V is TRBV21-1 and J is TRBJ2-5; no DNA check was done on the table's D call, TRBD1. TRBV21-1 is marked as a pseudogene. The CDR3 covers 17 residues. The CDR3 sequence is CASSKGLGQAVGETQYF. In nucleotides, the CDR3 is TGTGCCAGCAGCAAGGGGCTTGGACAGGCTGTTGGAGAGACCCAGTACTTC.

As DNA, the CDR3 is TGTGCCAGCAGCTTCACAGCTAATAATCAGCCCCAGCATTTT. This gives the protein CASSFTANNQPQHF. V usage is TRBV5-6 and J usage is TRBJ1-5; D remains unclear. Germline loops: CDR1 SGHDT, CDR2 YYEEEE. Trimming pared 2 bases from V and 4 bases from J, leaving 10 bases between. The CDR3 is made up of 14 amino acids.

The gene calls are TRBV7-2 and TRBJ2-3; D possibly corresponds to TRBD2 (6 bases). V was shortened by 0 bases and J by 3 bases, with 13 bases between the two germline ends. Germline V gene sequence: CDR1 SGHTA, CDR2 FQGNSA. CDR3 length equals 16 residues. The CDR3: CASSLAWVGLTDTQYF. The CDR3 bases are TGTGCCAGCAGCTTAGCGTGGGTAGGACTAACAGATACGCAGTATTTT.

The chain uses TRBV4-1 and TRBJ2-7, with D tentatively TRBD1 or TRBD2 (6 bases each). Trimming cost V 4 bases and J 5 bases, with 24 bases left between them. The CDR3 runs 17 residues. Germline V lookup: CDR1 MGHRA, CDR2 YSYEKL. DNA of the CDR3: TGCGCCAGCAGCCCTGGGGGGAGTTCAGGGGCTTTTCACGAGCAGTACTTC. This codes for CASSPGGSSGAFHEQYF.

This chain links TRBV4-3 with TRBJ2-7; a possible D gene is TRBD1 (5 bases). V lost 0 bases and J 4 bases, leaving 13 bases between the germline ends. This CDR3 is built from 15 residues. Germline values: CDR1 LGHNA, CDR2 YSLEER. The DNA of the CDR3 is TGCGCCAGCAGCCAAGAGTGGCAGGGCCTATACGAGCAGTACTTC. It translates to CASSQEWQGLYEQYF.

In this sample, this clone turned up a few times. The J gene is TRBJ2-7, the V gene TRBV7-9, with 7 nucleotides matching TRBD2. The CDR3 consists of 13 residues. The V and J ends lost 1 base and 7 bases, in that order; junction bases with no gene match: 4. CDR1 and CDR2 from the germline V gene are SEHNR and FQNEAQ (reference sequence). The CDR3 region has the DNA TGTGCCAGCAGCTTAGGAGCGGGGCGGGAGCAGTACTTC. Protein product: CASSLGAGREQYF.

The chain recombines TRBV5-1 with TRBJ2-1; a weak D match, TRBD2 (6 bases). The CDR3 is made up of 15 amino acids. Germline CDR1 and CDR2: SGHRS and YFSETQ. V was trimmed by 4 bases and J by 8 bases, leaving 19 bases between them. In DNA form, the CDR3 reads TGCGCCAGCAGCGCGATGGATCGTCCGGGGGATGAGCAGTTCTTC. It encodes CASSAMDRPGDEQFF. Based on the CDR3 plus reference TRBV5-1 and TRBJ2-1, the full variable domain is KAGVTQTPRYLIKTRGQQVTLSCSPISGHRSVSWYQQTPGQGLQFLFEYFSETQRNKGNFPGRFSGRQFSNSRSEMNVSTLELGDSALYLCASSAMDRPGDEQFFGPGTRLTVL.

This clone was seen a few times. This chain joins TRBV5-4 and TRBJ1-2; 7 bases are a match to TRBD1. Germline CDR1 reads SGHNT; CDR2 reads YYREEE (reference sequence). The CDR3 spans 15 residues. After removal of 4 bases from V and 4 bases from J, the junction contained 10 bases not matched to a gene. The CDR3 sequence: CASSARDSGTYGYTF. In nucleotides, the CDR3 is TGTGCCAGCAGCGCCCGGGACAGCGGAACCTATGGCTACACCTTC.

The CDR3: CASSIGLAVPYEQYF. In nucleotides, the CDR3 is TGTGCCAGTAGTATAGGCCTAGCGGTTCCCTACGAGCAGTACTTC. V gene TRBV19 combines with J gene TRBJ2-7; 7 positions agree with TRBD2. CDR1 is LNHDA and CDR2 is SQIVND in the germline V gene (reference sequence). The CDR3 loop spans 15 amino acids. The ends lost 1 base at V and 2 bases at J; junction bases unmatched: 5.

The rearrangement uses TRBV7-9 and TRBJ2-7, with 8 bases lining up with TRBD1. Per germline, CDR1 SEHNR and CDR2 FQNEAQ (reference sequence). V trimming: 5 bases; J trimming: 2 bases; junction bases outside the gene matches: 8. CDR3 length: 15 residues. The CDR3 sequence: CASSPQGAPTYEQYF. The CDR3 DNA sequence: TGTGCCAGCAGCCCGCAGGGGGCCCCTACCTACGAGCAGTACTTC.